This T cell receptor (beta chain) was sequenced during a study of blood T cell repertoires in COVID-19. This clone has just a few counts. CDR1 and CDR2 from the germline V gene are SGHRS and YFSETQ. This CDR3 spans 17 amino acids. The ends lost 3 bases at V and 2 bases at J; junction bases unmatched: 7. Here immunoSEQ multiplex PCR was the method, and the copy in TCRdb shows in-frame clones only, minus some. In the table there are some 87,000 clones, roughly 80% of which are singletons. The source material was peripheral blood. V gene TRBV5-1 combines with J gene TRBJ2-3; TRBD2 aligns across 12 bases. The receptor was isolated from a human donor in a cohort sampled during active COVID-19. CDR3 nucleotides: TGCGCCAGCAGCTCCAACGGACTAGCGGGACTCACAGATACGCAGTATTTT. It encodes CASSSNGLAGLTDTQYF.